This T cell receptor beta chain was sequenced for a study of blood T cell repertoires in COVID-19. Turning to the study itself: Sources were T cells, B-cell-depleted T cells, or PBMCs; the material itself was cDNA or gDNA.

Participants spanned ages about 18 to 100 years and resided in some 22 US areas. Each participant's cohort was designated according to participant-reported clinical history. The repertoire was sequenced with immunoSEQ multiplex PCR; TCRdb's copy has only in-frame clones and lacks some. The data contain some 260,000 clones, 85% to 90% of them singletons. The sequencing input was PBMCs or T cells enriched from blood (not recorded which). The receptor's source is a middle-aged man who had recovered from COVID-19.

The DNA of the CDR3 is TGTGCCAGCAGCCAAGACGGCGGGGGGGCCTACGAGCAGTACTTC. Translating gives CASSQDGGGAYEQYF. The chain links TRBV3-1 (or the pseudogene TRBV3-2) to TRBJ2-7; 9 nucleotides line up with TRBD2. V was pared by 0 bases and J by 2 bases, with 2 bases of the junction left unmatched. This CDR3 region has 15 residues. Germline values: CDR1 LGHDT, CDR2 YNNKEL (reference sequence).